This TCR beta chain was sequenced during a study of blood T cell repertoires in COVID-19. Study background: Samples representing acute and convalescent COVID-19 were sourced from the United States, Italy and Spain. In each case, the material was cDNA or gDNA derived from T cells, B-cell-depleted T cells, or PBMCs.

Seattle enrolled patients during active infection and tracked them longitudinally. V lost 1 base, J lost 3 bases, and 6 bases stayed unmatched. This CDR3 is 15 amino acids long. Germline CDR1 GTSNPN, CDR2 SVGIG (reference sequence). As handled by the study authors: The authors estimated nucleated cell counts from reference gene primer amplification. The protocol was immunoSEQ multiplex PCR, while the TCRdb copy is restricted to in-frame clones and leaves out a portion. V, J and clone size reflect that table, while D and trimming were determined from the DNA. Seen here are about 52,000 clones, around 81% observed once, and the top ten hold approximately 27%.

The sample comprised peripheral blood. This TCR derives from a woman over 75 with COVID-19, enrolled during active disease. The chain recombines TRBV30 with TRBJ1-5; 7 bases line up with TRBD1. CDR3 sequence reads: CAWSAPDRINQPQHF. For the CDR3, the DNA is TGTGCCTGGAGTGCGCCGGACAGGATCAATCAGCCCCAGCATTTT.